The clone carrying this T cell receptor (beta chain) was counted only a few times. Its antigen is unknown. This sample was included in a study of T-cell reconstitution after alpha-beta-depleted transplantation in children. A library of TCRbeta sequences, prepared with unique molecular identifiers, was generated. Each CDR3 protein is one row after TCRdb ran MiXCR on the PCR reads. The top ten hold about 18% of the sample, which has roughly 98,000 distinct CDR3 sequences, around a sixth seen once. Study conclusions and caveats: Newly produced T cells mostly provided counts and TCRbeta diversity after one year, as hyperexpanded clones declined. Several hundred rapidly expanded clones from non-depleted graft cells reportedly supplied alpha-beta T cells about two months post-transplant. From surviving recipient T cells and thymic progenitors came the high day-60 TCRbeta diversity observed in some patients.

The receptor was derived from a male patient between 2 and 10 years old who had a stem cell transplant for acute lymphoblastic leukemia, so the T cells may come from the graft donor. Sequenced material: PBMCs, mostly from graft donor cells, taken 180 days after TCRalphabeta/CD19-depleted stem cell transplant.

The CDR3 DNA reads as TGTGCCAGCAGCTTGATATGGGAGACCCAGTACTTC. It codes for CASSLIWETQYF. The rearrangement joins TRBV5-5 to TRBJ2-5; D is ambiguous. Per the germline V gene, CDR1 is SGHKS and CDR2 is YYEKEE (reference sequence). The CDR3 runs 12 residues. V lost 1 base and J 5 bases, leaving 6 bases between the germline ends.